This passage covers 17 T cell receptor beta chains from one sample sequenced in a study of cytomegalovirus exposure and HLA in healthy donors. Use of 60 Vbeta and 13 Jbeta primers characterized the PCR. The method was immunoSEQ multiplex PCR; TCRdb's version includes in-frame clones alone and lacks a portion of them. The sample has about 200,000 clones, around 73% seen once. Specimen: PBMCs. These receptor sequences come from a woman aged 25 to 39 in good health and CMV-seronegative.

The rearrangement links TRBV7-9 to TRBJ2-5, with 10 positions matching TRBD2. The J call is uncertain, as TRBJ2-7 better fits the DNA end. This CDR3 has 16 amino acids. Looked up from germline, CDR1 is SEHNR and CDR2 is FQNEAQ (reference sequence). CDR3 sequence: CASSLEVSSGSYEQYF. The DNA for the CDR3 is TGTGCCAGCAGCTTAGAGGTTTCTAGCGGGAGTTACGAGCAGTACTTC.

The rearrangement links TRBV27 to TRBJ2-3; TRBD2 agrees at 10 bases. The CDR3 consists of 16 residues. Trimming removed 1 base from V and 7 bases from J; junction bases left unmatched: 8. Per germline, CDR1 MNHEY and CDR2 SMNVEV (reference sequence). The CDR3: CASSLFFLAGANTQYF. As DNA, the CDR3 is TGTGCCAGCAGTTTATTTTTTCTAGCGGGAGCAAATACGCAGTATTTT.

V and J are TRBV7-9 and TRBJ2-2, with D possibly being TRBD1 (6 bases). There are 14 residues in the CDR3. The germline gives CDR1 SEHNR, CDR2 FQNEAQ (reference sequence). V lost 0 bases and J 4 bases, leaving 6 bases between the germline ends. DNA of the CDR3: TGTGCCAGCAGCTTAGCAGGGGGCACCGGGGAGCTGTTTTTT. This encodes CASSLAGGTGELFF.

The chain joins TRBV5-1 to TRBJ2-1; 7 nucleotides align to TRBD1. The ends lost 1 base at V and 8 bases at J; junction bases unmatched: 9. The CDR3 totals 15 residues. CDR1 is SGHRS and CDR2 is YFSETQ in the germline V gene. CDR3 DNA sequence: TGCGCCAGCAGCTTGAACAGGGGTGGTCTAGATGAGCAGTTCTTC. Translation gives CASSLNRGGLDEQFF.

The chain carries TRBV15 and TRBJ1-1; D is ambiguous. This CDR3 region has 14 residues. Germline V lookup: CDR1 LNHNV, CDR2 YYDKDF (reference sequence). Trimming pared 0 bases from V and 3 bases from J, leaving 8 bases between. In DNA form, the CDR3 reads TGTGCCACCAGCAGAGAGCGGGCGTACACTGAAGCTTTCTTT. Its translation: CATSRERAYTEAFF.

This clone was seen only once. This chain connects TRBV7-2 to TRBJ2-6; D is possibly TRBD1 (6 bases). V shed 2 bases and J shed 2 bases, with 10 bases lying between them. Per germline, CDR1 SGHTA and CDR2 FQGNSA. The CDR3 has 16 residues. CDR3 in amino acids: CASSLNRVAGANVLTF. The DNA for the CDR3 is TGTGCCAGCAGCTTAAACAGGGTTGCTGGGGCCAACGTCCTGACTTTC.

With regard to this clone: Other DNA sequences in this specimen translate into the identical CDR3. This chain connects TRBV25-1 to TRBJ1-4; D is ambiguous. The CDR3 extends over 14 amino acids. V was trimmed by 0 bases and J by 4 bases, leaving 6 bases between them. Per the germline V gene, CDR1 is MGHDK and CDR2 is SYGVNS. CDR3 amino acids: CASSEYGINEKLFF. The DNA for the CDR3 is TGTGCCAGCAGTGAATACGGTATTAATGAAAAACTGTTTTTT.

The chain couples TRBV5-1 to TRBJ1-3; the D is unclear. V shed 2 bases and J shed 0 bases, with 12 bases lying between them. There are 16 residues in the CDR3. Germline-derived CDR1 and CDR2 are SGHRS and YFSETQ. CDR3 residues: CASSLVGDFSGNTIYF. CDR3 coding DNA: TGCGCCAGCAGCTTAGTAGGTGACTTCTCTGGAAACACCATATATTTT.

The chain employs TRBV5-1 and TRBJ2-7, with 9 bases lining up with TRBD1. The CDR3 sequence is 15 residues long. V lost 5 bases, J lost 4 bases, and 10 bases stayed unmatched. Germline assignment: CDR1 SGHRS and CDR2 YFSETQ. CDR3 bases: TGCGCCAGCAGAGCCGGGACAGGGACCCTATACGAGCAGTACTTC. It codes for CASRAGTGTLYEQYF.

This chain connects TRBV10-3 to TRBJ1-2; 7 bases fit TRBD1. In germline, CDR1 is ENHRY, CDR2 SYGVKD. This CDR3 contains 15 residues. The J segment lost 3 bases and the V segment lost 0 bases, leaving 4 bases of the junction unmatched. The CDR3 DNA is TGTGCCATCAGTGAGTCATACGGGACAGACTATGGCTACACCTTC. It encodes CAISESYGTDYGYTF.

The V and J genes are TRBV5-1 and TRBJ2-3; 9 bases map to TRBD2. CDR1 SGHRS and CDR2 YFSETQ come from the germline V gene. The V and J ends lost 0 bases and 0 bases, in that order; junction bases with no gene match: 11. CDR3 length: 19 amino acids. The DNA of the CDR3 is TGCGCCAGCAGCTTGGCGCGGGGGGGGAATATACCTAGCACAGATACGCAGTATTTT. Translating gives CASSLARGGNIPSTDTQYF.

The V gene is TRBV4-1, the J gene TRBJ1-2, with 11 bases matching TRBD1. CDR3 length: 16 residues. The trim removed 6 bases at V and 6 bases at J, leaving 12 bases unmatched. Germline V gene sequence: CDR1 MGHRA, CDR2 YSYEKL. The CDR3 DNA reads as TGCGCCAGCAGTACCCCACCGGGACAGGGGGGAGATGGCTACACCTTC. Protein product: CASSTPPGQGGDGYTF.

The CDR3 region has the DNA TGTGCCAGCAGTTTATCGGCCGGGGAGCTGTTTTTT. Protein product: CASSLSAGELFF. This chain connects TRBV28 to TRBJ2-2; D gene uncertain. CDR1 is MDHEN and CDR2 is SYDVKM in the germline V gene. The CDR3 is 12 amino acids. Trimming cost V 1 base and J 6 bases, with 3 bases left between them. Supplemented by reference TRBV28 and TRBJ2-2, the full variable domain reads DVKVTQSSRYLVKRTGEKVFLECVQDMDHENMFWYRQDPGLGLRLIYFSYDVKMKEKGDIPEGYSVSREKKERFSLILESASTNQTSMYLCASSLSAGELFFGEGSRLTVL.

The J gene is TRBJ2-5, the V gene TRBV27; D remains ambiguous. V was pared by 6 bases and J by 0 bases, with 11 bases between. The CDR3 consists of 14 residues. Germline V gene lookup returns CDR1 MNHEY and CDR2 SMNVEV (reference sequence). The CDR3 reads CASSMTSNQETQYF. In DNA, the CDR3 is TGTGCCAGCAGCATGACTTCAAACCAAGAGACCCAGTACTTC.

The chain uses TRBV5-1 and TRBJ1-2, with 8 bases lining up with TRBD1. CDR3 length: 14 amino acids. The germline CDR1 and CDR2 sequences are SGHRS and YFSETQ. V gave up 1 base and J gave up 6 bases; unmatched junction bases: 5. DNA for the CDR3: TGCGCCAGCAGCTTGAATGGACAGGGCGATGGCTACACCTTC. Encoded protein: CASSLNGQGDGYTF.

The CDR3 DNA reads TGTGCGAGTACAGGGGGCCTCAACTACGAGCAGTACTTC. Protein product: CASTGGLNYEQYF. The rearrangement joins TRBV2 to TRBJ2-7, with 9 positions matching TRBD1. CDR3 length: 13 amino acids. From germline, CDR1 is SNHLY and CDR2 FYNNEI. Filled out from reference TRBV2 and TRBJ2-7, the complete variable domain reads EPEVTQTPSHQVTQMGQEVILRCVPISNHLYFYWYRQILGQKVEFLVSFYNNEISEKSEIFDDQFSVERPDGSNFTLKIRSTKLEDSAMYFCASTGGLNYEQYFGPGTRLTVT.

The CDR3 spells CARERTGDYGYTF. The CDR3 DNA is TGTGCCAGAGAGAGGACAGGGGACTATGGCTACACCTTC. The rearrangement uses TRBV2 and TRBJ1-2; TRBD1 matches 9 bases. Germline CDR1 is SNHLY and CDR2 is FYNNEI. V was clipped by 9 bases and J by 3 bases; unmatched bases: 5. CDR3 length: 13 residues.